Below are 6 T cell receptor beta chains sequenced from a single sample in a study of regulatory T cells in long-lasting Graves disease. Time point indicated: newly diagnosed GD, antithyroid drugs for less than 3 months. From PBMCs, RNA was extracted and then used to make the TCR library. Relying on iRepertoire HTBI primers and Arm-PCR of CDR3 regions, the team built TCR beta libraries. A single record per CDR3 protein comes from TCRdb applying MiXCR to the multiplex PCR reads. Of roughly 380,000 distinct CDR3 sequences detected, around 15% appear once; the ten largest clones hold about 20%. Specimen: peripheral blood mononuclear cells (PBMCs), collected at new diagnosis, from a patient treated with antithyroid drugs. Source of these receptors: a female donor with Graves disease.

The table lists this clonotype with many counts. V gene TRBV20-1 combines with J gene TRBJ1-1, with D unresolved. The V and J ends lost 7 bases and 0 bases respectively, with 15 bases between them. Germline CDR1 is DFQATT and CDR2 is SNEGSKA (reference sequence). The CDR3 is 14 amino acids. CDR3 nucleotides: TGCAGTGGCATCACCGGGTCCATGAACACTGAAGCTTTCTTT. As protein: CSGITGSMNTEAFF.

The V call is TRBV20-1, the J call TRBJ2-6; 7 bases match TRBD2. Germline values: CDR1 DFQATT, CDR2 SNEGSKA (reference sequence). CDR3 size: 12 residues. J lost 15 bases, V lost 8 bases, and 13 bases had no gene match. The CDR3 DNA is TGCAGTTTTAGTCGTGGGGACTACGACCTGACTTTC. It encodes CSFSRGDYDLTF.

This clonotype has ten or more counts. This chain joins TRBV11-3 and TRBJ2-1; TRBD1 or TRBD2 may be the D gene (6 bases each). Germline V gene lookup returns CDR1 SGHNT and CDR2 YENEEA. The CDR3 is 16 residues long. Deletions cut 1 base from V and 5 bases from J, with 15 bases between. The CDR3 region is CASSLGGAGMNNEQFF. CDR3 nucleotide sequence: TGTGCCAGCAGCTTAGGGGGGGCGGGCATGAACAATGAGCAGTTCTTC.

This clonotype showed up many times. At one of its ends the junction is not consistent with the germline gene, which may arise from a read error. This chain joins TRBV12-3 or TRBV12-4 and TRBJ2-1, with 7 nucleotides matching TRBD2. The CDR3 runs to 16 residues. CDR3 amino acids: CASSLGLGSSYNEQFF. The CDR3 DNA sequence: TGTGCCAGCAGCTTAGGACTAGGGAGCTCCTACAATGAGCAGTTCTTC.

A few counts support this clonotype. V is TRBV19 and J is TRBJ2-3, with D possibly being TRBD2 (5 bases). Trimming left V 1 base short and J 5 bases short, with 13 bases between. Germline V gene sequence: CDR1 LNHDA, CDR2 SQIVND (reference sequence). The CDR3 has 15 amino acids. The CDR3 nucleotides read TGTGCCAGTAGTATAGGGAGAGGGAATAGAGATACGCAGTATTTT. The encoded protein is CASSIGRGNRDTQYF.

The sample holds many counts of this clonotype. The chain couples TRBV6-1 to TRBJ1-5; tentative D call: TRBD1 (5 bases). Germline V lookup: CDR1 MNHNS, CDR2 SASEGT. The CDR3 length is 14 residues. V was trimmed by 6 bases and J by 3 bases, leaving 12 bases between them. The CDR3 nucleotides are TGTGCCAGCAGCCCAGACAGCTTCAATCAGCCCCAGCATTTT. It yields the protein CASSPDSFNQPQHF.